The 18 T cell receptor beta chains reported below all come from one sample, sequenced in a study of T cell responses to AZD1222 COVID-19 vaccine. The protocol was immunoSEQ multiplex PCR, while the TCRdb copy is restricted to in-frame clones and leaves out a portion. The data hold roughly 150,000 clones, with just over 85% observed a single time. The material sequenced was peripheral blood, taken on day 0 of AZD1222 vaccination. Every receptor here comes from an adult in good health.

CDR3 sequence reads: CASKGTSGNTIYF. CDR3 sequence (DNA): TGTGCCAGCAAAGGGACCTCTGGAAACACCATATATTTT. The chain uses TRBV6-5 and TRBJ1-3; D may be TRBD1 (5 bases). V lost 7 bases and J lost 0, with 7 bases in between. In germline, CDR1 is MNHEY, CDR2 SVGAGI. The CDR3 is 13 amino acids.

The genes are TRBV28 and TRBJ2-3; a possible D gene is TRBD1 (5 bases). V lost 8 bases, J lost 4 bases, and 16 bases lay in between. The CDR3 is 14 residues long. Germline-derived CDR1 and CDR2 are MDHEN and SYDVKM. CDR3 bases: TGTGCCAGCCGGGTACAGGTTACCTCAGATACGCAGTATTTT. Protein sequence: CASRVQVTSDTQYF.

The rearrangement uses TRBV6-5 and TRBJ2-5; TRBD1 is a possible D gene (5 bases). Trimming left V 7 bases short and J 4 bases short, with 19 bases between. The CDR3 length is 15 residues. Germline lookup yields CDR1 MNHEY and CDR2 SVGAGI. The CDR3 region has the DNA TGTGCCAGCAATCCAAGCTGGTGGGGCGGAGAGACCCAGTACTTC. This translates into CASNPSWWGGETQYF.

The gene calls are TRBV5-1 and TRBJ2-3; 7 bases agree with TRBD1. CDR3 length: 13 amino acids. The germline V gene encodes CDR1 SGHRS and CDR2 YFSETQ. V lost 5 bases, J lost 4 bases, and 4 bases stayed unmatched. The CDR3 reads CASRGQVPDTQYF. In nucleotides, the CDR3 is TGCGCCAGCAGAGGACAGGTCCCAGATACGCAGTATTTT. Filled out from reference TRBV5-1 and TRBJ2-3, the complete variable domain reads KAGVTQTPRYLIKTRGQQVTLSCSPISGHRSVSWYQQTPGQGLQFLFEYFSETQRNKGNFPGRFSGRQFSNSRSEMNVSTLELGDSALYLCASRGQVPDTQYFGPGTRLTVL.

The chain employs TRBV3-1 (or the pseudogene TRBV3-2) and TRBJ1-1; D not certain. Deletions cut 2 bases from V and 7 bases from J, with 8 bases between. The CDR3 contains 12 residues. The germline V gene encodes CDR1 LGHDT and CDR2 YNNKEL (reference sequence). CDR3 nucleotides: TGTGCCAGCAGCCAAACCGACATTGAAGCTTTCTTT. It codes for CASSQTDIEAFF.

The chain carries TRBV6-6 and TRBJ2-5, with 9 bases identical to TRBD1. Unmatched junction bases numbered 15, after V lost 6 bases and J lost 4 bases. The CDR3 has 17 amino acids. Germline V gene lookup returns CDR1 MNHNY and CDR2 SVGAGI (reference sequence). The CDR3 sequence is CASSRPWPGQGGETQYF. Here the CDR3 DNA reads TGTGCCAGCAGCCGACCCTGGCCGGGACAGGGTGGAGAGACCCAGTACTTC.

V gene TRBV20-1 combines with J gene TRBJ2-7; D may be TRBD2 (5 bases). V dropped 3 bases and J dropped 12 bases, with 6 bases sitting between them. Germline CDR1 DFQATT, CDR2 SNEGSKA (reference sequence). The CDR3 is 8 amino acids. CDR3 DNA: TGCAGTGCTAGTCGGGGGTACTTC. This encodes CSASRGYF.

The chain has TRBV19 and TRBJ2-3, with D uncertain. V lost 7 bases, J lost 4 bases, and 12 bases lay in between. The CDR3 extends over 13 amino acids. Germline assignment: CDR1 LNHDA and CDR2 SQIVND (reference sequence). The CDR3 here is CASTSGAPDTQYF. The DNA of the CDR3 is TGTGCCAGTACCTCCGGAGCACCAGATACGCAGTATTTT.

This clone is a singleton in its sample. The J gene is TRBJ2-7, the V gene TRBV6-1; D possibly uses TRBD1 or TRBD2 (6 bases each). The CDR3 extends over 15 amino acids. Trimming took 1 base from V and 2 from J, leaving 12 bases between them. In germline, CDR1 is MNHNS, CDR2 SASEGT. CDR3: CASSEGVGGTYEQYF. The CDR3 nucleotides are TGTGCCAGCAGTGAAGGGGTAGGGGGGACCTACGAGCAGTACTTC.

The chain employs TRBV10-3 and TRBJ2-2, with TRBD2 as a possible D gene (6 bases). The germline CDR1 and CDR2 sequences are ENHRY and SYGVKD. Trimming cost V 3 bases and J 6 bases, with 11 bases left between them. CDR3 length: 14 residues. CDR3 protein: CAISETSPPGELFF. CDR3 DNA: TGTGCCATCAGTGAAACTAGCCCGCCCGGGGAGCTGTTTTTT.

This clone was observed a single time. The chain combines TRBV7-2 with TRBJ1-1; no firm D call. The CDR3 has 13 amino acids. V lost 2 bases and J 11 bases, leaving 15 bases between the germline ends. In germline, CDR1 is SGHTA, CDR2 FQGNSA. CDR3 residues: CASSLSGSWWAFF. Here the CDR3 DNA reads TGTGCCAGCAGCTTATCCGGGTCGTGGTGGGCTTTCTTT.

This clone occurred once. The rearrangement links TRBV5-8 to TRBJ2-3; D could derive from TRBD1 or TRBD2 (5 bases each). Looked up from germline, CDR1 is SGHTS and CDR2 is YDEGEE. Trimming took off 4 bases at V and 0 bases at J, with 18 bases between the two ends. This CDR3 comprises 17 residues. The CDR3 loop reads CASSPGTLGISTDTQYF. CDR3 DNA: TGTGCCAGCAGCCCGGGGACGTTGGGGATTAGCACAGATACGCAGTATTTT.

The chain combines TRBV18 with TRBJ1-2; D perhaps matches TRBD1 (5 bases). With 1 base removed from V and 4 bases from J, the gap between germline ends came to 10 bases. Germline V gene data show CDR1 as KGHSH and CDR2 as LQKENI. This CDR3 has 14 residues. The CDR3 loop reads CASSPQARVYGYTF. The CDR3 bases are TGTGCCAGCTCACCACAAGCCAGGGTCTATGGCTACACCTTC.

The V and J genes are TRBV30 and TRBJ2-7, with unresolved D. Germline values: CDR1 GTSNPN, CDR2 SVGIG (reference sequence). V was shortened by 3 bases and J by 1 base, with 13 bases between the two germline ends. This CDR3 comprises 14 residues. This chain's CDR3 is CAWRVGIESYEQYF. The CDR3 DNA reads as TGTGCCTGGAGGGTAGGGATCGAATCCTACGAGCAGTACTTC.

The chain joins TRBV7-3 to TRBJ2-2; 7 nucleotides match TRBD1. The CDR3 is 15 residues long. Germline V gene sequence: CDR1 SGHTA, CDR2 FQGTGA. V dropped 1 base and J dropped 4; count of bases not matched to a gene: 3. CDR3 sequence: CASSLRQGGTGELFF. The CDR3, as DNA: TGTGCCAGCAGCTTAAGACAGGGTGGCACCGGGGAGCTGTTTTTT.

This chain connects TRBV28 to TRBJ2-5; 11 bases match TRBD2. The CDR3 spans 19 residues. Germline CDR1 MDHEN, CDR2 SYDVKM. Unmatched junction bases numbered 20, after V lost 7 bases and J lost 4 bases. Written as DNA, the CDR3 is TGTGCCAGCACCTCCCGGGCGGTAGCGGGAGGGTTCGGTCGAGAGACCCAGTACTTC. This gives the protein CASTSRAVAGGFGRETQYF.

The genes are TRBV11-2 and TRBJ1-3; 7 bases are shared with TRBD1. The germline V gene encodes CDR1 SGHAT and CDR2 FQNNGV. J was trimmed by 5 bases and V by 4 bases; bases with no gene match: 11. The CDR3 runs 16 residues. The CDR3 loop reads CASSSPRGGRRNTIYF. In DNA, the CDR3 is TGTGCCAGCAGCTCGCCCAGAGGGGGCAGAAGAAACACCATATATTTT.

This clone has just a few counts. The chain is built from TRBV29-1 and TRBJ1-2; tentative D call: TRBD1 (6 bases). Germline CDR1 SQVTM, CDR2 ANQGSEA. V was cut by 1 base and J by 4 bases, with 7 bases left in between. This CDR3 spans 12 amino acids. CDR3 bases: TGCAGCGTTGAAGGAGGGGGCTATGGCTACACCTTC. This codes for CSVEGGGYGYTF.